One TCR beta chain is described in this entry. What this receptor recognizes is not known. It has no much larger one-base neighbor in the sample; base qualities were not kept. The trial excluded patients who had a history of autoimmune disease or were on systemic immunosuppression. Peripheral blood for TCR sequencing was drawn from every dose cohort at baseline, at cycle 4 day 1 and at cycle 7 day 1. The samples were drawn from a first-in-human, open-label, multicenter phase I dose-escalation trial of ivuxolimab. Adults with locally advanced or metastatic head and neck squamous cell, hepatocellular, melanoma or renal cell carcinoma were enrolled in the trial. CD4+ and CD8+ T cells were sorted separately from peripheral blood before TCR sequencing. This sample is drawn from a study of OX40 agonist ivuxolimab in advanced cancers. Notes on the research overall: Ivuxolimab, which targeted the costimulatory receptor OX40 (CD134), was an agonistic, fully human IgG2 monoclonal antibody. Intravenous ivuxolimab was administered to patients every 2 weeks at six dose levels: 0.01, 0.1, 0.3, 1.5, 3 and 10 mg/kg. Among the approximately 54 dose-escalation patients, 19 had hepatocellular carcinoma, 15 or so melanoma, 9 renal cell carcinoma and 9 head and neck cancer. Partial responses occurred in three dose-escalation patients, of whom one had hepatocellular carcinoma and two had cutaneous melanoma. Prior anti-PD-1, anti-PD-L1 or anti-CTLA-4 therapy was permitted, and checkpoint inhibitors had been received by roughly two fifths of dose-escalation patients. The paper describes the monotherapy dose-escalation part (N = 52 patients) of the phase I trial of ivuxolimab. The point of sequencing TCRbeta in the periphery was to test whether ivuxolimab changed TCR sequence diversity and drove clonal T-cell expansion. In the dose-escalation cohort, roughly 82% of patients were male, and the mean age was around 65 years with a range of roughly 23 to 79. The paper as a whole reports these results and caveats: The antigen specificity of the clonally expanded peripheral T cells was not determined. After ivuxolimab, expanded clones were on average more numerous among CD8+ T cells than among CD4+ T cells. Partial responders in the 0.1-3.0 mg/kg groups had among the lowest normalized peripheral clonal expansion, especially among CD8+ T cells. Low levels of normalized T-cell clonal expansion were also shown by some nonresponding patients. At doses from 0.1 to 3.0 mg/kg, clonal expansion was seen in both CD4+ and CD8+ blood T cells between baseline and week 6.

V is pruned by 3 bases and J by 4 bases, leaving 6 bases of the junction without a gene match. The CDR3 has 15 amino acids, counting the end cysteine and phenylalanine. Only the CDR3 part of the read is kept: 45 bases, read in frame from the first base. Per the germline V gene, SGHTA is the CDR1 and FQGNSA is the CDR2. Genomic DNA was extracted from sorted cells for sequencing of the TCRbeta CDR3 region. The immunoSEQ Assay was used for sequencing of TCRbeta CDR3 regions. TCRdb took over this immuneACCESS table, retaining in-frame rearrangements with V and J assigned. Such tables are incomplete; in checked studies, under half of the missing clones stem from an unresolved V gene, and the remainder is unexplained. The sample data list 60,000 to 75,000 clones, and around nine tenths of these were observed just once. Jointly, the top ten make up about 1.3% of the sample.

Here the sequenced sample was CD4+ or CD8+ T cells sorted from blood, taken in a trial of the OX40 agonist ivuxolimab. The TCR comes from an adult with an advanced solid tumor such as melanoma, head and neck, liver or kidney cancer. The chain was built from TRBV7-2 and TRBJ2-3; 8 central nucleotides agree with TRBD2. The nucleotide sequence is TGTGCCAGCAGCTTCGGGACTAGATTTCCAGATACGCAGTATTTT. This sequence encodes CASSFGTRFPDTQYF.